These 17 T cell receptor beta chains were all obtained from the same sample, sequenced in a study of blood T cell repertoires in COVID-19. Assay used: immunoSEQ multiplex PCR; TCRdb lists only in-frame clones, some missing. The sample yields 180,000 or so clones, approximately 82% seen once. The material sequenced was peripheral blood. The receptors shown here come from a human donor with acute or convalescent COVID-19. The donor label of this sample is uncertain.

The V call is TRBV6-2 or TRBV6-3, the J call TRBJ2-5; 14 bases match TRBD2. Germline V gene sequence: CDR1 MNHEY, CDR2 SVGEGT. The trim removed 5 bases at V and 4 bases at J, leaving 3 bases unmatched. The CDR3 covers 15 residues. The chain's CDR3 is CASSPGLAGAETQYF. For the CDR3, the DNA is TGTGCCAGCAGTCCGGGACTAGCGGGAGCAGAGACCCAGTACTTC.

This clone was counted only a few times. DNA for the CDR3: TGTGCCAGCAGTTTACAGGGGGCGAACTATGGCTACACCTTC. Its translation: CASSLQGANYGYTF. The gene calls are TRBV27 and TRBJ1-2; 8 bases map to TRBD1. Germline values: CDR1 MNHEY, CDR2 SMNVEV (reference sequence). The V gene end was trimmed by 2 bases and the J gene end by 2 bases; junction bases not matched to a gene: 1. This CDR3 has 14 residues.

This clone was picked up a small number of times. The chain has TRBV18 and TRBJ1-1; 8 bases align to TRBD1. Trimming cost V 1 base and J 4 bases; bases outside gene matches: 8. The CDR3 runs 16 residues. Germline V gene sequence: CDR1 KGHSH, CDR2 LQKENI. CDR3 protein: CASSPLVPGGGTEAFF. The CDR3 DNA is TGTGCCAGCTCACCACTCGTCCCAGGGGGCGGCACTGAAGCTTTCTTT. Using reference TRBV18 and TRBJ1-1 for the parts outside the CDR3, the full variable domain is NAGVMQNPRHLVRRRGQEARLRCSPMKGHSHVYWYRQLPEEGLKFMVYLQKENIIDESGMPKERFSAEFPKEGPSILRIQQVVRGDSAAYFCASSPLVPGGGTEAFFGQGTRLTVV.

V usage is TRBV19 and J usage is TRBJ2-5; D perhaps matches TRBD2 (6 bases). V gave up 2 bases and J gave up 4 bases, with 14 bases separating them. Germline V gene sequence: CDR1 LNHDA, CDR2 SQIVND (reference sequence). The CDR3 sequence is 15 residues long. CDR3 amino acids: CASSIPSGRAETQYF. In DNA, the CDR3 is TGTGCCAGTAGTATACCCAGCGGGCGGGCAGAGACCCAGTACTTC.

This clone occurred once. The chain links TRBV19 to TRBJ2-2; 14 bases align to TRBD2. Germline trimming cut 6 bases from V and 6 bases from J; bases unmatched to any gene: 6. The germline V gene encodes CDR1 LNHDA and CDR2 SQIVND (reference sequence). The CDR3 has 16 amino acids. For the CDR3, the DNA is TGTGCCAGTAGCCTGACTAGCGGGAGGGCCCCCGGGGAGCTGTTTTTT. Amino acids: CASSLTSGRAPGELFF. The entire variable domain, with the rest obtained from reference TRBV19 and TRBJ2-2, is as follows: DGGITQSPKYLFRKEGQNVTLSCEQNLNHDAMYWYRQDPGQGLRLIYYSQIVNDFQKGDIAEGYSVSREKKESFPLTVTSAQKNPTAFYLCASSLTSGRAPGELFFGEGSRLTVL.

The chain combines TRBV6-5 with TRBJ1-1, with 7 bases that match TRBD1. The CDR3 has 14 residues. CDR1 MNHEY and CDR2 SVGAGI come from the germline V gene. V dropped 4 bases and J dropped 5; count of bases not matched to a gene: 7. The chain's CDR3 is CASSSPSTGTEAFF. Here the CDR3 DNA reads TGTGCCAGCAGTTCACCGTCGACAGGGACTGAAGCTTTCTTT.

The chain carries TRBV7-3 and TRBJ2-1; D perhaps matches TRBD1 (5 bases). In germline, CDR1 is SGHTA, CDR2 FQGTGA. V was clipped by 0 bases and J by 7 bases, with 13 bases between them. This CDR3 comprises 15 residues. The CDR3 sequence: CASSLTRDGQNEQFF. The DNA of the CDR3 is TGTGCCAGCAGCTTAACCAGGGATGGCCAAAATGAGCAGTTCTTC.

The rearrangement uses TRBV4-3 and TRBJ1-5; the D gene is possibly TRBD1 (5 bases). V dropped 3 bases and J dropped 1 base, with 10 bases sitting between them. Germline V CDR1 and CDR2: LGHNA, YSLEER. This CDR3 contains 15 residues. The chain's CDR3 is CASSQGRGSNQPQHF. The CDR3 nucleotides read TGCGCCAGCAGCCAGGGTCGGGGGAGCAATCAGCCCCAGCATTTT.

The chain couples TRBV7-6 to TRBJ2-6; maybe TRBD1 (6 bases). Germline V gene data show CDR1 as SGHVS and CDR2 as FNYEAQ. The CDR3 runs to 17 residues. Deletions cut 5 bases from V and 1 base from J, with 15 bases between. The CDR3 spells CASSLQGSSSGANVLTF. The CDR3 coding sequence is TGTGCCAGCAGCCTACAGGGAAGTAGTTCTGGGGCCAACGTCCTGACTTTC.

The gene calls are TRBV11-2 and TRBJ2-5; 7 bases align to TRBD2. The junction had 7 bases not matched to a gene; V was cut back by 5 bases and J by 1 base. Germline assignment: CDR1 SGHAT and CDR2 FQNNGV. This CDR3 has 15 residues. This CDR3 is CASSPGLVGQETQYF. The DNA of the CDR3 is TGTGCCAGCAGCCCCGGACTAGTGGGCCAAGAGACCCAGTACTTC.

The CDR3 reads CASNQGTKQFF. The CDR3 coding sequence is TGTGCCAGCAATCAGGGGACTAAGCAGTTCTTC. V and J are TRBV28 and TRBJ2-1, with a tentative D call TRBD2 (7 bases). CDR1 MDHEN and CDR2 SYDVKM come from the germline V gene. V lost 7 bases, J lost 11 bases, and 12 bases lay in between. The length of the CDR3 is 11 residues.

The chain employs TRBV30 and TRBJ1-1; 8 bases are shared with TRBD1. Trimming took 5 bases from V and 3 from J; bases not matched to a gene: 2. CDR3 size: 12 residues. From germline, CDR1 is GTSNPN and CDR2 SVGIG (reference sequence). The CDR3 bases are TGTGCCTGGGTACAGGGGGACACTGAAGCTTTCTTT. Encoded protein: CAWVQGDTEAFF.

The chain uses TRBV28 and TRBJ1-2, with D uncertain. The CDR3 totals 13 residues. V lost 11 bases to trimming and J lost 4 bases, with 17 bases between them. Germline CDR1 reads MDHEN; CDR2 reads SYDVKM. The CDR3 DNA is TGTGCCTCTGAGAGGTCCAGCGTCTATGGCTACACCTTC. It specifies CASERSSVYGYTF.

This chain uses TRBV2 with TRBJ2-6; 7 bases align to TRBD1. Germline CDR1 SNHLY, CDR2 FYNNEI. V trimming: 6 bases; J trimming: 2 bases; junction bases outside the gene matches: 10. The CDR3 totals 17 residues. CDR3 amino acids: CASSPGQGVAGANVLTF. CDR3 bases: TGTGCCAGCAGCCCGGGGCAGGGGGTTGCTGGGGCCAACGTCCTGACTTTC.

The chain employs TRBV5-3 and TRBJ1-5, with D perhaps TRBD1 (6 bases). TRBV5-3 is sorted into the ORF group, with uncertain function. The CDR3 spans 15 residues. V gave up 4 bases and J gave up 2 bases, with 13 bases separating them. CDR3 bases: TGTGCCAGAAGCCCGCGACAGGAACGCAATCAGCCCCAGCATTTT. As protein: CARSPRQERNQPQHF.

This sequence joins TRBV5-1 and TRBJ2-2; TRBD2 matches 7 bases. The CDR3 contains 15 residues. Looked up from germline, CDR1 is SGHRS and CDR2 is YFSETQ. V was pared by 0 bases and J by 6 bases, with 5 bases of the junction left unmatched. The CDR3 here is CASSLAAGVAGELFF. As DNA, the CDR3 is TGCGCCAGCAGCTTGGCCGCGGGAGTGGCCGGGGAGCTGTTTTTT. The full variable domain, its missing parts supplied by reference TRBV5-1 and TRBJ2-2, is KAGVTQTPRYLIKTRGQQVTLSCSPISGHRSVSWYQQTPGQGLQFLFEYFSETQRNKGNFPGRFSGRQFSNSRSEMNVSTLELGDSALYLCASSLAAGVAGELFFGEGSRLTVL.

The CDR3 DNA reads as TGCGCCAGCAGCTTGGACCAGGGTACCCACAATGAGCAGTTCTTC. Residues: CASSLDQGTHNEQFF. The chain combines TRBV5-1 with TRBJ2-1; weak D call: TRBD1 (5 bases). Germline lookup yields CDR1 SGHRS and CDR2 YFSETQ. V was clipped by 0 bases and J by 5 bases, with 12 bases between them. CDR3 length: 15 amino acids.